This T cell receptor (beta chain) was captured by sequencing in a study of T cell repertoires in cytomegalovirus infection. Study context: Indications came from public TCR beta signatures; they pointed to CMV infection and to a matching HLA type.

This CDR3 comprises 14 residues. MiXCR was run by TCRdb on the reads, yielding one entry per CDR3 protein. In the table there are about 98,000 distinct CDR3 sequences, approximately 15% of which are singletons. This clonotype was observed a handful of times. Germline and junction disagree at one end, which may indicate a read error. Material for sequencing was PBMCs. The rearrangement uses TRBV5-3 and TRBJ1-3; D not certain. TRBV5-3 has ORF status, its function being uncertain. This TCR was sampled from a human donor in good health (CMV status not recorded). Some clones in this sample may be carry-over from other donors' samples. CDR3 region: CASSLGWAGNTIYF. The CDR3 DNA reads TGTGCCAGCAGCTTGGGGTGGGCTGGAAACACCATATATTTT.